The clone carrying this TCR beta chain was seen more than once but under ten times. The sample belongs to a study of human T cells and chemical hapten exposure. The V segment lost 1 base and the J segment 1 base; nucleotides outside the gene matches: 4. The CDR3 is made up of 15 amino acids. CDR1 and CDR2 (germline): SGHRS, YFSETQ. Time point of the sample: patch test 2, 6 weeks after DPC sensitization. Treatment meaning: therapeutic diphenylcyclopropenone sensitization with weekly scalp DPC. TCRdb recomputed calls from the RACE reads with MiXCR, one row per CDR3 protein. The table lists tens of thousands of distinct CDR3 sequences, 11% of them singletons.

The clonotype was recovered from a young man with alopecia areata. Some clones in this sample may be carry-over from other donors' samples. Sample: whole blood, taken in connection with sensitization to the hapten diphenylcyclopropenone (DPC). This chain joins TRBV5-1 and TRBJ1-1, with 7 bases fitting TRBD1. The CDR3: CASSLSGTANTEAFF. The CDR3 nucleotides read TGCGCCAGCAGCTTGTCCGGGACAGCGAACACTGAAGCTTTCTTT.